This TCR beta chain was observed in a study of type 1 regulatory T cells. The overall study: An in vitro protocol generated T-allo10, a Tr1-enriched, alloantigen-specific CD4 T cell product. Study findings and constraints: Compared with non-Tr1 cells, Tr1 cells showed a narrower TCR repertoire.

This clonotype was counted between two and nine times. The antigen is unknown. TCRdb reprocessed the reads via MiXCR and lists one record per CDR3 protein. The profile shows tens of thousands of distinct CDR3 sequences, less than 25% of them singletons. The CDR3 runs to 12 residues. CDR1 is DFQATT and CDR2 is SNEGSKA in the germline V gene (reference sequence). V lost 4 bases and J 8 bases, leaving 14 bases between the germline ends. J is TRBJ1-2 and V is TRBV20-1; D call uncertain. The sequenced sample was cultured type 1 regulatory T (Tr1) cells, either the whole culture or a sorted fraction (not recorded which). This TCR was sampled from a human donor in good health. CDR3 region: CSAKVGVRGYTF. CDR3 in DNA: TGCAGTGCTAAAGTCGGTGTAAGGGGCTACACCTTC.